This TCR beta chain was retrieved from a study of shared clonotypes between healthy human individuals. Replicate PCRs from sorted subsets contained around 200 ng DNA, which is some 30,000 T cell genomes. Only in-frame clones appear in the TCRdb table, and some are missing; sequencing was by immunoSEQ multiplex PCR. The table records roughly 2 million clones, over 85% of them present only once. The study's findings and limits: Despite large depth, sorted-subset datasets appeared incompletely sequenced.

Notes on this clone: Its antigen is not identified.

Recent acute infections and vaccinations were absent in the healthy HIV-negative adult donors. The CD4+ fraction was divided into a CD45RA+ naive subset and a CD45RA-negative memory subset. Trimming removed 1 base from V and 2 bases from J; junction bases left unmatched: 2. The CDR3 is 15 residues long. CDR1 and CDR2 (germline): LGHNT, FRNRAP. The sequence derives from a man between 18 and 35 years old in good health. V gene TRBV12-5 combines with J gene TRBJ1-3; 7 bases are shared with TRBD1. Sequenced sample: naive CD4+ T cells sorted from blood. This sample's subset: CD45RA+ positively selected. As DNA, the CDR3 is TGTGCTAGTGGTTTGGCTGACAGGGCTGGAAACACCATATATTTT. It codes for CASGLADRAGNTIYF. The full variable domain, completed using reference TRBV12-5 and TRBJ1-3, is DARVTQTPRHKVTEMGQEVTMRCQPILGHNTVFWYRQTMMQGLELLAYFRNRAPLDDSGMPKDRFSAEMPDATLATLKIQPSEPRDSAVYFCASGLADRAGNTIYFGEGSWLTVV.